The next 5 T cell receptor beta chains were all read from a single sample in a study of technical replicates of blood from four donors. Some clones are missing from TCRdb's copy, which holds only in-frame ones; the method was immunoSEQ multiplex PCR. The data contain more than 55,000 clones, about nine tenths of them seen just once; the ten biggest clones take up 4.5% to 5%. The sequenced material came from PBMCs. These receptor sequences come from a human donor in good health. Some clones in this sample may be carry-over from other donors' samples.

The rearrangement links TRBV7-8 to TRBJ2-4; a possible D gene is TRBD1 (6 bases). The CDR3 is made up of 16 amino acids. Germline-derived CDR1 and CDR2 are SGHVS and FQNEAQ. Trimming left V 4 bases short and J 0 bases short, with 13 bases between. The CDR3 loop is CASSSGQNLAKNIQYF. CDR3 coding DNA: TGTGCCAGCAGCTCCGGACAGAACCTAGCCAAAAACATTCAGTACTTC.

On this clone: Different DNA sequences within this sample yield the same CDR3. The J gene is TRBJ1-4, the V gene TRBV5-6; TRBD1 aligns across 8 bases. In germline, CDR1 is SGHDT, CDR2 YYEEEE. The CDR3 totals 15 residues. With 2 bases clipped from V and 8 bases from J, the junction kept 8 bases outside the gene matches. DNA of the CDR3: TGTGCCAGCAGCTTACGGACAGGGTTATTGGAAAAACTGTTTTTT. Protein: CASSLRTGLLEKLFF. The whole variable domain, remainder taken from reference TRBV5-6 and TRBJ1-4, is DAGVTQSPTHLIKTRGQQVTLRCSPKSGHDTVSWYQQALGQGPQFIFQYYEEEERQRGNFPDRFSGHQFPNYSSELNVNALLLGDSALYLCASSLRTGLLEKLFFGSGTQLSVL.

The rearrangement uses TRBV7-2 and TRBJ1-6; TRBD1 matches 9 bases. This CDR3 has 16 residues. The J segment lost 5 bases and the V segment lost 5 bases, leaving 7 bases of the junction unmatched. CDR1 and CDR2 (germline): SGHTA, FQGNSA. CDR3 sequence: CASSLRQGGDNSPLHF. The CDR3 DNA sequence: TGTGCCAGCAGCCTAAGACAGGGGGGGGATAATTCACCCCTCCACTTT.

The genes are TRBV19 and TRBJ1-6; 9 nucleotides line up with TRBD1. This CDR3 region has 14 residues. After removal of 3 bases from V and 9 bases from J, the junction contained 3 bases not matched to a gene. Germline values: CDR1 LNHDA, CDR2 SQIVND (reference sequence). CDR3 coding DNA: TGTGCCAGTAGTATTGCGACAGGGGGTTCACCCCTCCACTTT. It encodes CASSIATGGSPLHF.

V usage is TRBV13 and J usage is TRBJ2-7; unclear D gene. The CDR3 is made up of 12 amino acids. V was shortened by 6 bases and J by 3 bases, with 9 bases between the two germline ends. Per the germline V gene, CDR1 is PRHDT and CDR2 is FYEKMQ (reference sequence). Here the CDR3 reads CASSLSYYEQYF. In DNA form, the CDR3 reads TGTGCCAGCAGTCTGTCTTACTACGAGCAGTACTTC.